These 10 T cell receptor beta chains share one sample of origin, sequenced in a study of graft-versus-host responses after intestinal transplantation. Clones were sequenced by immunoSEQ multiplex PCR, and TCRdb holds only the in-frame ones, with some missing. This table has about 14,000 clones, almost 30% appearing once. The sequencing here drew on alloreactive CD4+ T cells from a mixed lymphocyte reaction culture, taken before intestinal transplant. Documented subset: CFSE-low proliferating T cells sorted from roughly 6-day pre-transplant mixed lymphocyte reaction (GvH or HvG direction). The receptors derive from a human patient who received an intestinal transplant.

This clone is medium-sized by share. The chain carries TRBV5-1 and TRBJ2-3; D gene uncertain. The germline CDR1 and CDR2 sequences are SGHRS and YFSETQ. Trimming cost V 4 bases and J 0 bases, with 9 bases left between them. The CDR3 is 14 amino acids. CDR3 sequence reads: CASSLQGSTDTQYF. The CDR3, as DNA: TGCGCCAGCAGCCTACAAGGAAGCACAGATACGCAGTATTTT.

The CDR3 coding sequence is TGTGCCAGTGGACAGTTCTCTGGAAACACCATATATTTT. As protein: CASGQFSGNTIYF. This chain uses TRBV19 with TRBJ1-3; D might be TRBD1 (6 bases). Trimming took off 8 bases at V and 0 bases at J, with 8 bases between the two ends. This CDR3 contains 13 residues. The germline V gene has CDR1 LNHDA and CDR2 SQIVND (reference sequence). The entire variable domain, with the rest obtained from reference TRBV19 and TRBJ1-3, is as follows: DGGITQSPKYLFRKEGQNVTLSCEQNLNHDAMYWYRQDPGQGLRLIYYSQIVNDFQKGDIAEGYSVSREKKESFPLTVTSAQKNPTAFYLCASGQFSGNTIYFGEGSWLTVV.

The rearrangement joins TRBV7-9 to TRBJ2-7; 9 bases align to TRBD1. From germline, CDR1 is SEHNR and CDR2 FQNEAQ (reference sequence). V was pared by 0 bases and J by 3 bases, with 3 bases of the junction left unmatched. The CDR3 covers 15 residues. The CDR3 DNA follows: TGTGCCAGCAGCTTAGCGACGACAGGGGGCTACGAGCAGTACTTC. Its translation: CASSLATTGGYEQYF.

The chain couples TRBV14 to TRBJ1-4, with 8 bases fitting TRBD1. The J segment lost 0 bases and the V segment lost 4 bases, leaving 4 bases of the junction unmatched. Per germline, CDR1 SGHDN and CDR2 FVKESK. The CDR3 sequence is 16 residues long. This CDR3 is CASSRQGRSTNEKLFF. CDR3 in DNA: TGTGCCAGCAGCCGACAGGGGCGTTCAACTAATGAAAAACTGTTTTTT.

This chain links TRBV6-6 with TRBJ2-5; 7 nucleotides align to TRBD1. The DNA end favors TRBJ2-7, so the J call may be wrong. Germline V CDR1 and CDR2: MNHNY, SVGAGI (reference sequence). The CDR3 has 15 amino acids. CDR3 loop: CASRKNRGSSYEQYF. As DNA, the CDR3 is TGTGCCAGCAGAAAGAACAGGGGAAGCTCCTACGAGCAGTACTTC.

In this sample, this clone turned up a few times. This chain connects TRBV7-6 to TRBJ2-3; 10 bases fit TRBD1. CDR3 length equals 18 residues. V lost 5 bases and J lost 3; bases outside the gene matches: 14. The germline CDR1 and CDR2 sequences are SGHVS and FNYEAQ. CDR3 residues: CASSQYLTRDRGTDTQYF. The CDR3 DNA follows: TGTGCCAGCAGCCAATACCTAACCCGGGACAGGGGTACAGATACGCAGTATTTT.

This clone was found a few times. The V call is TRBV28, the J call TRBJ1-4; D is unclear. The CDR3 has 12 residues. Germline CDR1 is MDHEN and CDR2 is SYDVKM. Trimming took 6 bases from V and 7 from J, leaving 9 bases between them. CDR3 loop: CASRQRTEKLFF. The CDR3 DNA reads TGTGCCAGCAGACAGCGGACTGAAAAACTGTTTTTT.

By share, this clone counts as medium-sized. This chain connects TRBV2 to TRBJ1-4; unclear D gene. This CDR3 is built from 11 residues. CDR1 and CDR2 from the germline V gene are SNHLY and FYNNEI. Trimming shortened V by 5 bases and J by 12 bases, and 10 bases separated the two germline ends. CDR3 loop: CASSIRRELFF. CDR3 sequence (DNA): TGTGCCAGCAGTATTCGTAGAGAACTGTTTTTT. The entire variable domain, with the rest obtained from reference TRBV2 and TRBJ1-4, is as follows: EPEVTQTPSHQVTQMGQEVILRCVPISNHLYFYWYRQILGQKVEFLVSFYNNEISEKSEIFDDQFSVERPDGSNFTLKIRSTKLEDSAMYFCASSIRRELFFGSGTQLSVL.

The V gene is TRBV4-2, the J gene TRBJ2-7; the D is unclear. V lost 1 base and J 3 bases, leaving 10 bases between the germline ends. The CDR3 is 14 residues long. Germline CDR1 and CDR2: LGHNA and YNFKEQ. In nucleotides, the CDR3 is TGTGCCAGCAGCCAAGCTTCACCTAGCTACGAGCAGTACTTC. Its translation: CASSQASPSYEQYF.

The V and J genes are TRBV7-9 and TRBJ2-7; 10 nucleotides align to TRBD1. V shed 8 bases and J 6 bases; nucleotides not matched to a gene: 10. Looked up from germline, CDR1 is SEHNR and CDR2 is FQNEAQ (reference sequence). The CDR3 is 14 amino acids. The CDR3 loop is CASRTGTGAFEQYF. CDR3 bases: TGTGCCAGCCGAACCGGGACAGGGGCCTTCGAGCAGTACTTC.